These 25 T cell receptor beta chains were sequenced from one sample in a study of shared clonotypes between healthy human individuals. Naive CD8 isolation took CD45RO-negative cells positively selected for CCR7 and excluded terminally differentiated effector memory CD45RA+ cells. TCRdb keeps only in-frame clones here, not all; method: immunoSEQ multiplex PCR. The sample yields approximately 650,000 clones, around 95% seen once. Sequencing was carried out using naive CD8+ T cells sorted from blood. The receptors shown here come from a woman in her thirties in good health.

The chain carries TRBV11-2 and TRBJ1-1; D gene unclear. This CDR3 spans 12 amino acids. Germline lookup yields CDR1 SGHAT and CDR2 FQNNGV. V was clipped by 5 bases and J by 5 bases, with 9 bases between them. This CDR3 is CASSIGVTEAFF. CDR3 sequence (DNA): TGTGCCAGCAGCATCGGTGTAACTGAAGCTTTCTTT.

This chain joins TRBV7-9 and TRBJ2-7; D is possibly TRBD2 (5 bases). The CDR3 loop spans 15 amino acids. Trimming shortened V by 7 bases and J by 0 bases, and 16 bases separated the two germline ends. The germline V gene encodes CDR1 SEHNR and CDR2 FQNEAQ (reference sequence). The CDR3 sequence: CASTKEESSSYEQYF. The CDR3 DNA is TGTGCCAGCACCAAGGAGGAGTCGAGCTCCTACGAGCAGTACTTC.

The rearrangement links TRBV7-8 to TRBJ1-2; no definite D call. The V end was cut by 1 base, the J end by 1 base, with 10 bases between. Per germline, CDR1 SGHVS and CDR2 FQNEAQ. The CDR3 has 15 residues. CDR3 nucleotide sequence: TGTGCCAGCAGCTTAGAGATGACACTTAACTATGGCTACACCTTC. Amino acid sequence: CASSLEMTLNYGYTF. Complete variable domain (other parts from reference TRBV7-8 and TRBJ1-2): GAGVSQSPRYKVAKRGQDVALRCDPISGHVSLFWYQQALGQGPEFLTYFQNEAQLDKSGLPSDRFFAERPEGSVSTLKIQRTQQEDSAVYLCASSLEMTLNYGYTFGSGTRLTVV.

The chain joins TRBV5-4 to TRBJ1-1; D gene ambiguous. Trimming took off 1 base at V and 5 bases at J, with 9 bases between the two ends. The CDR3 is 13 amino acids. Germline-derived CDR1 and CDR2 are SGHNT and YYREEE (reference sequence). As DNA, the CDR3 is TGTGCCAGCAGCTTGCCGGGGTTTACTGAAGCTTTCTTT. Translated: CASSLPGFTEAFF.

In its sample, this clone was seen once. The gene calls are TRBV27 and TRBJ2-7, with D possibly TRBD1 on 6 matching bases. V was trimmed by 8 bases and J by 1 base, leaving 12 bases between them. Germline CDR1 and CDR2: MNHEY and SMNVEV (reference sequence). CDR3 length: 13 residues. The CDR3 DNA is TGTGCCAGCTCAGCCAGGGGTTCCTACGAGCAGTACTTC. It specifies CASSARGSYEQYF.

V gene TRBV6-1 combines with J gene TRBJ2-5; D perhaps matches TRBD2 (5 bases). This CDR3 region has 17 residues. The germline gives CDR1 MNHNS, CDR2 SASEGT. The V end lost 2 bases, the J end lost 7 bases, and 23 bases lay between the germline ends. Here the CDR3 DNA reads TGTGCCAGCAGTGAACGGGCTGCCAGGATCGGACTCGGGACCCAGTACTTC. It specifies CASSERAARIGLGTQYF.

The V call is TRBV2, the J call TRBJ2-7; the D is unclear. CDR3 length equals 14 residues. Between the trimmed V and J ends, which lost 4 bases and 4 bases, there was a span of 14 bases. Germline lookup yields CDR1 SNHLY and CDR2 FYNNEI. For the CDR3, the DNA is TGTGCCAGCAGTGGGGCGAACCAGGATTACGAGCAGTACTTC. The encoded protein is CASSGANQDYEQYF.

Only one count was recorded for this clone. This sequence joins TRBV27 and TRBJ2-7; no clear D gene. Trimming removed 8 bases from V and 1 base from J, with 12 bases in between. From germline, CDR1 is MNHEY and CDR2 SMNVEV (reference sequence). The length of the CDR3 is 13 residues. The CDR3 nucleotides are TGTGCCAGCCATCGATCAGGATCCTACGAGCAGTACTTC. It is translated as CASHRSGSYEQYF.

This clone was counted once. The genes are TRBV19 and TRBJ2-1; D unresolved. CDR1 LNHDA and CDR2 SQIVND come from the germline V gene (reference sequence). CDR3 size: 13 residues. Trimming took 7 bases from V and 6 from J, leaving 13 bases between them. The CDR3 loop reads CASTLRYSNEQFF. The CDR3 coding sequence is TGTGCCAGTACCCTTCGATACTCCAATGAGCAGTTCTTC.

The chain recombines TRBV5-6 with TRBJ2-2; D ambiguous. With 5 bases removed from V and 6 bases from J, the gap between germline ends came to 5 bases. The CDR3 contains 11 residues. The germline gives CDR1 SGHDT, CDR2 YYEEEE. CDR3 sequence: CASSSSGELFF. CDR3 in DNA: TGTGCCAGCAGTTCTTCCGGGGAGCTGTTTTTT.

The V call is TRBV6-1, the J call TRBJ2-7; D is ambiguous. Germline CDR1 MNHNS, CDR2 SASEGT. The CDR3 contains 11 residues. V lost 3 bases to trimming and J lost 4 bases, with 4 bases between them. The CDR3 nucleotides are TGTGCCAGCAGTGACTTTTACGAGCAGTACTTC. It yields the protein CASSDFYEQYF.

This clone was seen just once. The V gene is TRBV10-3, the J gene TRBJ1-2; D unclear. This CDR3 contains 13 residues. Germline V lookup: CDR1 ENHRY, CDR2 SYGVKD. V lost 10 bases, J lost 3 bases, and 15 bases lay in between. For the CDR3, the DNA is TGTGCCACTTCTACAGAGAAGGACTATGGCTACACCTTC. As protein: CATSTEKDYGYTF.

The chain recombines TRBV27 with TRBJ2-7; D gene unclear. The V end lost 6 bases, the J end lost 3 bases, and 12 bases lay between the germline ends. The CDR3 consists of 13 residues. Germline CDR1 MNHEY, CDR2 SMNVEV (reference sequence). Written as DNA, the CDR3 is TGTGCCAGCAGCTCCCGGCGGAGCTACGAGCAGTACTTC. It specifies CASSSRRSYEQYF.

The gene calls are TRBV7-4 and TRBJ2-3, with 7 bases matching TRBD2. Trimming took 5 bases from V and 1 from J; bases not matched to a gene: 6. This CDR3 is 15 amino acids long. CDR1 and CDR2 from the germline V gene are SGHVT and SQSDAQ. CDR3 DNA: TGTGCCAGCAGCGCCGAAGGGAGGGGCACAGATACGCAGTATTTT. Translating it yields CASSAEGRGTDTQYF.

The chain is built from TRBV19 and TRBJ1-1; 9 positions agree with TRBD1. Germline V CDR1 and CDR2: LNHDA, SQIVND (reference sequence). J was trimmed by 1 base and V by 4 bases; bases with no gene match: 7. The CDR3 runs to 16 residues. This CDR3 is CASSTHPGQGNTEAFF. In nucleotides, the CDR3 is TGTGCCAGTAGTACCCACCCGGGACAGGGGAACACTGAAGCTTTCTTT.

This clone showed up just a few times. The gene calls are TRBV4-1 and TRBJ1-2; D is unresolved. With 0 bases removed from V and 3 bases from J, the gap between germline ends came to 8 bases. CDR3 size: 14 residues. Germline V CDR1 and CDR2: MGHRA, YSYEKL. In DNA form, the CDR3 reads TGCGCCAGCAGCCAAGAACCCGGGGACTATGGCTACACCTTC. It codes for CASSQEPGDYGYTF.

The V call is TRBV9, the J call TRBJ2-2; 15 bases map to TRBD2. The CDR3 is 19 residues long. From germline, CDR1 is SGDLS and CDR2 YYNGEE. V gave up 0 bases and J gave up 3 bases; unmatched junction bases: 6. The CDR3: CASSVVWTSGRADTGELFF. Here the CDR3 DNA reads TGTGCCAGCAGCGTAGTCTGGACTAGCGGGAGGGCGGACACCGGGGAGCTGTTTTTT.

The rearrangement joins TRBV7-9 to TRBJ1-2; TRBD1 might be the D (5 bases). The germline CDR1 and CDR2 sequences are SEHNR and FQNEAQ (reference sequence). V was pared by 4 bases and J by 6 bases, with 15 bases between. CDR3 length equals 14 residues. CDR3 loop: CASSSRKGLDGYTF. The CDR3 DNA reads TGTGCCAGCAGCTCGAGGAAGGGGCTGGATGGCTACACCTTC.

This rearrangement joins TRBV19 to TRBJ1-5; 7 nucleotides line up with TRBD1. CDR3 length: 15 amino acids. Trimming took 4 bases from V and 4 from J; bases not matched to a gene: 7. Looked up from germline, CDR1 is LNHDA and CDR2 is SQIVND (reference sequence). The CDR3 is CASSTPTGQNQPQHF. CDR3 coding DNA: TGTGCCAGTAGTACCCCGACAGGGCAAAATCAGCCCCAGCATTTT. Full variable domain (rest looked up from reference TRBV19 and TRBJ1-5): DGGITQSPKYLFRKEGQNVTLSCEQNLNHDAMYWYRQDPGQGLRLIYYSQIVNDFQKGDIAEGYSVSREKKESFPLTVTSAQKNPTAFYLCASSTPTGQNQPQHFGDGTRLSIL.

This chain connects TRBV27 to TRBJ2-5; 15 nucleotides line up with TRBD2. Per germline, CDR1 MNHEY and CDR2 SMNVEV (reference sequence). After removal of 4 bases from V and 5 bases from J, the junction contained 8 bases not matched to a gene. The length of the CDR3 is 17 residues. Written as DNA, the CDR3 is TGTGCCAGCAGTTCAGGGACTAGCGGGAGGTCTTGGGAGACCCAGTACTTC. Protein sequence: CASSSGTSGRSWETQYF.

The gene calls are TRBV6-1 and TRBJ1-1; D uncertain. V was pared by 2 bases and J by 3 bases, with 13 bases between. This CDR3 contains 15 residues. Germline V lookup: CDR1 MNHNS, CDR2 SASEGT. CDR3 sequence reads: CASSESGLRDTEAFF. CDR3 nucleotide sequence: TGTGCCAGCAGTGAAAGTGGGTTACGGGACACTGAAGCTTTCTTT.

The CDR3 DNA follows: TGTGCTAGTGGACAAGATAGCAATCAGCCCCAGCATTTT. It specifies CASGQDSNQPQHF. The chain couples TRBV12-5 to TRBJ1-5; D gene unclear. The V end was cut by 6 bases, the J end by 0 bases, with 6 bases between. The CDR3 contains 13 residues. Germline CDR1 reads LGHNT; CDR2 reads FRNRAP.

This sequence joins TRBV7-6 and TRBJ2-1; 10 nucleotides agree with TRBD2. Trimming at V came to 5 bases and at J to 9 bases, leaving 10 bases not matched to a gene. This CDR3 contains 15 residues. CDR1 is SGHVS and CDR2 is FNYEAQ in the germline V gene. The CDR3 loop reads CASSIGLAEGGEQFF. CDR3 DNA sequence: TGTGCCAGCAGCATAGGACTAGCGGAGGGTGGTGAGCAGTTCTTC.

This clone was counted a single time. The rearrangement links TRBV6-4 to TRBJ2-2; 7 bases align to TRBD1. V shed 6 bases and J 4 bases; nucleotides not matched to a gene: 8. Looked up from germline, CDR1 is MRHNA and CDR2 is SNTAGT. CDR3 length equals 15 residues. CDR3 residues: CASSLHRGSTGELFF. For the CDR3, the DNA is TGTGCCAGCAGCCTTCACAGGGGAAGCACCGGGGAGCTGTTTTTT.

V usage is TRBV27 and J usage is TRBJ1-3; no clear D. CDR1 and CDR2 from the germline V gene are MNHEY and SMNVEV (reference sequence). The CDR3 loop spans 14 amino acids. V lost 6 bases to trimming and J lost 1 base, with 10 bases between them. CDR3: CASSSLGSGNTIYF. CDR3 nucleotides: TGTGCCAGCAGCTCGCTTGGGTCTGGAAACACCATATATTTT.